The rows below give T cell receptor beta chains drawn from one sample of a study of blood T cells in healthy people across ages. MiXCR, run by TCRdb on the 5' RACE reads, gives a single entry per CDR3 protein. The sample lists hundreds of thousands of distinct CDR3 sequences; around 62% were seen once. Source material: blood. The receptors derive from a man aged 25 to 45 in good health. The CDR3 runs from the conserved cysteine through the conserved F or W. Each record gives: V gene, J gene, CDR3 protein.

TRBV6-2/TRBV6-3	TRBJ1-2	CASSYGASVYYGYTF
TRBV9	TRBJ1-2	CASSANDRGRGGYTF
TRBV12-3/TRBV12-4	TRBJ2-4	CASSPPGTAVNIQYF
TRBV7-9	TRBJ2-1	CASSSILRGDNEQFF
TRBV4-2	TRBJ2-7	CASSTTSGNEQYF
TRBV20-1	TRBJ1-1	CSATPRGRGTTEAFF
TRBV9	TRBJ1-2	CASRPTGTGGLNTF
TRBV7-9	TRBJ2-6	CASSLPRTALSGANVLTF
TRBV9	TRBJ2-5	CASSPGTSVLEETQYF
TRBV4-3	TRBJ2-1	CASSLDYRNEQFF
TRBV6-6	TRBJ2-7	CASSYPSGYEQYF
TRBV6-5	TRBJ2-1	CASSYTAGEQFF
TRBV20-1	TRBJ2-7	CSAAGGSNYEQHF
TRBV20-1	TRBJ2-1	CSAPFHNEQFF
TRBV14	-	CASSQGSGGTQETQYF
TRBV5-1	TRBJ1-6	CASSLDRGRGSSPLHF
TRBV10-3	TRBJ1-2	CAISETKTGALYGYTF
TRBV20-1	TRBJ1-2	CSASPPGPGTYGYTF
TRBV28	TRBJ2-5	CASSPQNPKETQYF
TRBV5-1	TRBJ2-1	CASSLGVDLGGSNEQFF
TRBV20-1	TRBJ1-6	CSARSFNSPLHF
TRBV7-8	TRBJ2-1	CASSLGLAEEQFF
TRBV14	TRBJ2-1	CASSLLPTDRPNEQFF
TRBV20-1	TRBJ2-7	CSASLTSGGAGQYF
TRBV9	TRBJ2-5	CASSPPGGRQETQYF
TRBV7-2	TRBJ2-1	CASSSGTSGRGDEQFF
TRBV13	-	CASSWGQGRGETQYF
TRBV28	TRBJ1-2	CASTRRTGDYGYTF
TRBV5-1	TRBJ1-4	CASSPGLSSYNEKLFF
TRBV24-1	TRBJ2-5	CATSDPGQGPLEQYF
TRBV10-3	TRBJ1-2	CAISDVGRGYGYTF
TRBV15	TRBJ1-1	CATSRAGTGSTEAFF
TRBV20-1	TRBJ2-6	CSASRQGANVLTF
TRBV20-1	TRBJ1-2	CSAPLTDLYGYTF
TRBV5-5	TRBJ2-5	CASSTHGTPQETQYF
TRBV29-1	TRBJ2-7	CSVEDNGYEQYF
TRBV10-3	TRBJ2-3	CATPQGSTDTQYF
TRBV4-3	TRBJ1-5	CASSQEVGLLGQPQHF
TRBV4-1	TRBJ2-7	CASSQGHRETYEQYF
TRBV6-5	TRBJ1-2	CATVSRQGPRGRGYTF
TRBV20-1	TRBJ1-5	CSAQGQPQHF
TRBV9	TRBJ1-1	CASSGGHGSTEAFF
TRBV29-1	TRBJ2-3	CSGTGGLTDTQYF
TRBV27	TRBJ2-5	CASSPLAGGLQETQYF
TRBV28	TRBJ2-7	CASSFVSLDPYEQYF
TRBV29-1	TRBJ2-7	CSVAPSANEQYF
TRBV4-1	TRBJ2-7	CASSQDVWEGYYEQYF
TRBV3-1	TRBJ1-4	CASSQANSDFSFASEKLFF
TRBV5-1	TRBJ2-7	CASSPIKGSYEQYF
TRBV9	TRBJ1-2	CASGSTGGDFRGYTF
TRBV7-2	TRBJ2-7	CASSLGKGFEQYF
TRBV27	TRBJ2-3	CASKPGHFTDTQYF
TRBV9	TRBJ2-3	CASSVAVAGGQGDTQYF